The 9 T cell receptor beta chains reported below all come from one sample, sequenced in a study of shared clonotypes between healthy human individuals. Only in-frame clones appear in the TCRdb table, and some are missing; sequencing was by immunoSEQ multiplex PCR. The sample has about 1.4 million clones, approximately 96% seen once. Input material: naive CD4+ T cells sorted from blood. This sample's subset: CD45RA+ positively selected. The receptor source for this set is a man aged 25-40 years in good health.

The V call is TRBV7-9, the J call TRBJ2-1; no clear D gene. The CDR3 extends over 13 amino acids. The germline V gene has CDR1 SEHNR and CDR2 FQNEAQ (reference sequence). Trimming removed 4 bases from V and 7 bases from J, with 11 bases in between. CDR3 sequence: CASSYNLANEQFF. CDR3 DNA: TGTGCCAGCAGCTATAATCTGGCGAATGAGCAGTTCTTC.

For this clone: Other DNA variants within this sample encode the same CDR3. The chain recombines TRBV5-1 with TRBJ2-7, with D hard to call. Germline CDR1 reads SGHRS; CDR2 reads YFSETQ. This CDR3 has 14 amino acids. Trimming pared 0 bases from V and 0 bases from J, leaving 7 bases between. The CDR3 spells CASSLEVDSYEQYF. The CDR3 DNA follows: TGCGCCAGCAGCTTGGAGGTAGACTCCTACGAGCAGTACTTC.

The chain carries TRBV6-5 and TRBJ2-3; D may be TRBD2 (6 bases). This CDR3 has 13 amino acids. V lost 5 bases and J 7 bases, leaving 13 bases between the germline ends. Germline assignment: CDR1 MNHEY and CDR2 SVGAGI. In nucleotides, the CDR3 is TGTGCCAGCAGTCGATGGGCGGGACATACGCAGTATTTT. It yields the protein CASSRWAGHTQYF.

The chain carries TRBV4-3 and TRBJ2-3; 8 nucleotides line up with TRBD1. Per germline, CDR1 LGHNA and CDR2 YSLEER. The CDR3 has 12 residues. The J segment lost 4 bases and the V segment lost 7 bases, leaving 1 base of the junction unmatched. The CDR3 bases are TGCGCCAGCAAGGACAGGGCAGATACGCAGTATTTT. It codes for CASKDRADTQYF.

This chain uses TRBV6-5 with TRBJ1-2; 7 positions match TRBD1. The CDR3 is 15 amino acids. V gave up 6 bases and J gave up 4 bases; unmatched junction bases: 11. Per germline, CDR1 MNHEY and CDR2 SVGAGI. The chain's CDR3 is CASRSGGAGTYGYTF. For the CDR3, the DNA is TGTGCCAGCAGGTCAGGGGGGGCCGGGACCTATGGCTACACCTTC.

The chain links TRBV11-2 to TRBJ2-5, with TRBD1 as a possible D gene (6 bases). In germline, CDR1 is SGHAT, CDR2 FQNNGV. V was trimmed by 3 bases and J by 2 bases, leaving 10 bases between them. This CDR3 has 14 amino acids. CDR3: CASSFRTVQETQYF. The CDR3 DNA follows: TGTGCCAGCAGCTTTCGGACAGTACAAGAGACCCAGTACTTC.

About this clone: Other DNA sequences in this specimen translate into the identical CDR3. The V call is TRBV5-1, the J call TRBJ2-7, with 12 bases fitting TRBD2. The CDR3 has 14 residues. Germline V gives CDR1 SGHRS, CDR2 YFSETQ. V lost 4 bases, J lost 3 bases, and 2 bases stayed unmatched. The DNA of the CDR3 is TGCGCCAGCAGCGAGACTAGCGGGAGCTACGAGCAGTACTTC. Its translation is CASSETSGSYEQYF.

CDR3 region: CASSIGTHTDTQYF. As DNA, the CDR3 is TGTGCCAGTAGTATAGGAACTCACACAGATACGCAGTATTTT. V is TRBV19 and J is TRBJ2-3; D remains ambiguous. Trimming took off 1 base at V and 2 bases at J, with 7 bases between the two ends. The CDR3 is made up of 14 amino acids. CDR1 is LNHDA, CDR2 SQIVND, per germline (reference sequence). The full variable domain, with the rest looked up from reference TRBV19 and TRBJ2-3, is DGGITQSPKYLFRKEGQNVTLSCEQNLNHDAMYWYRQDPGQGLRLIYYSQIVNDFQKGDIAEGYSVSREKKESFPLTVTSAQKNPTAFYLCASSIGTHTDTQYFGPGTRLTVL.

The chain is built from TRBV19 and TRBJ1-2; D call uncertain. The CDR3 loop spans 14 amino acids. CDR1 and CDR2 (germline): LNHDA, SQIVND (reference sequence). V lost 6 bases, J lost 1 base, and 12 bases lay in between. CDR3 DNA sequence: TGTGCCAGTAGAGCCCCCGGGGATAACTATGGCTACACCTTC. Translation gives CASRAPGDNYGYTF. Full variable domain (outside the CDR3, taken from reference TRBV19 and TRBJ1-2): DGGITQSPKYLFRKEGQNVTLSCEQNLNHDAMYWYRQDPGQGLRLIYYSQIVNDFQKGDIAEGYSVSREKKESFPLTVTSAQKNPTAFYLCASRAPGDNYGYTFGSGTRLTVV.